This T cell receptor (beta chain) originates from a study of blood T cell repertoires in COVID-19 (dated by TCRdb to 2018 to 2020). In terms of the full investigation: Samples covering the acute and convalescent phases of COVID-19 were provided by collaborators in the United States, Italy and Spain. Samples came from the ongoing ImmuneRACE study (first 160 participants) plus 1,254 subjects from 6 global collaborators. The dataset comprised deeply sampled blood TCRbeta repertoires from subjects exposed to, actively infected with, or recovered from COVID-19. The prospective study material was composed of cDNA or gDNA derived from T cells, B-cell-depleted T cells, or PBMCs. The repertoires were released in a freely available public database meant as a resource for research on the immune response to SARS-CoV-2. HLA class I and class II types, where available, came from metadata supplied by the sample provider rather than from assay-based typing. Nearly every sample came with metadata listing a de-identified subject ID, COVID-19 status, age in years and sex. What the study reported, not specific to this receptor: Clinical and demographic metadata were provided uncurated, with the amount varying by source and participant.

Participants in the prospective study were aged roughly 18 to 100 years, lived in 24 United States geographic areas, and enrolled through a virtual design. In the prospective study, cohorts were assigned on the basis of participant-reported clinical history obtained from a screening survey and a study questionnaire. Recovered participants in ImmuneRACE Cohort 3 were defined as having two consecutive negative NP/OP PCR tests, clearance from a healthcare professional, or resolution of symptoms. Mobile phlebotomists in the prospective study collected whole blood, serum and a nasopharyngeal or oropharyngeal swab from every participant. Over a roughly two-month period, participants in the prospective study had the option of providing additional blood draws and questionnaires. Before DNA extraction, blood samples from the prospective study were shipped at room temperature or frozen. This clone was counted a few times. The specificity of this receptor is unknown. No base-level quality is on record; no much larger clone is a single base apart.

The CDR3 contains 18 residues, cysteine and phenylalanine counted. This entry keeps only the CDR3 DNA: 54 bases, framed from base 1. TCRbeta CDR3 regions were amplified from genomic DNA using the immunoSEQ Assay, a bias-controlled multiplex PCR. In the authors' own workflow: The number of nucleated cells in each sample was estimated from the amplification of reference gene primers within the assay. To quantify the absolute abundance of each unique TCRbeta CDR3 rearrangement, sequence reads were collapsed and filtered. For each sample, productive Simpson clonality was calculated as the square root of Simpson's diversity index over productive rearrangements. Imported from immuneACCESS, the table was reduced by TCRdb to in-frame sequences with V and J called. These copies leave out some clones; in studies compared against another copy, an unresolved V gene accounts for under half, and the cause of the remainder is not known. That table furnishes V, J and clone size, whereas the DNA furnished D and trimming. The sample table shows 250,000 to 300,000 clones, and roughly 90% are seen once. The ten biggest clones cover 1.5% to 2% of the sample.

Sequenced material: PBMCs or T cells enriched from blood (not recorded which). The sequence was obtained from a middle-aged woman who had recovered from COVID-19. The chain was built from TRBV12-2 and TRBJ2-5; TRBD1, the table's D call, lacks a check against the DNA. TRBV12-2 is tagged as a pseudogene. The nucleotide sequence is TGTGCAAGTCGCTTCCCCTCCAGGACAGGGGGCGGCAGGGAGACCCAGTACTTC. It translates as CASRFPSRTGGGRETQYF.